These 11 T cell receptor beta chains were sequenced from one sample in a study of blood T cell repertoires in COVID-19. The assay was immunoSEQ multiplex PCR, and TCRdb's table has in-frame clones only and misses some. The sample contains around 270,000 clones, over 80% of which appear only once. The material sequenced was PBMCs or T cells enriched from blood (not recorded which). These receptors originate from a woman between 40 and 55 years old who had been exposed to COVID-19.

The sample holds a few counts of this clone. The rearrangement uses TRBV5-4 and TRBJ2-1, with 9 bases aligning to TRBD1. This CDR3 is 15 amino acids long. The V and J ends lost 7 bases and 8 bases, in that order; junction bases with no gene match: 13. Germline CDR1 SGHNT, CDR2 YYREEE (reference sequence). The chain's CDR3 is CASGPGTGLMDEQFF. In DNA form, the CDR3 reads TGTGCCAGCGGCCCCGGGACAGGGCTGATGGATGAGCAGTTCTTC.

This clone was observed once. This chain links TRBV4-2 with TRBJ2-2; 10 nucleotides align to TRBD2. This CDR3 has 20 residues. Germline V gene lookup returns CDR1 LGHNA and CDR2 YNFKEQ. V lost 0 bases and J lost 6; bases outside the gene matches: 16. CDR3 amino acids: CASSQDVRTSGFSVAGELFF. The CDR3 region has the DNA TGTGCCAGCAGCCAAGATGTACGGACTAGCGGTTTTAGTGTAGCCGGGGAGCTGTTTTTT.

The CDR3 sequence is CASSPRTGFSNQPQHF. CDR3 DNA sequence: TGTGCCAGCAGTCCCCGGACAGGGTTTAGCAATCAGCCCCAGCATTTT. The gene calls are TRBV28 and TRBJ1-5; 8 bases agree with TRBD1. The CDR3 extends over 16 amino acids. J gave up 0 bases and V 5 bases, and 6 bases lay outside the gene matches. Germline lookup yields CDR1 MDHEN and CDR2 SYDVKM. Full variable domain (missing parts from reference TRBV28 and TRBJ1-5): DVKVTQSSRYLVKRTGEKVFLECVQDMDHENMFWYRQDPGLGLRLIYFSYDVKMKEKGDIPEGYSVSREKKERFSLILESASTNQTSMYLCASSPRTGFSNQPQHFGDGTRLSIL.

The chain carries TRBV14 and TRBJ1-4; the D gene is possibly TRBD1 (5 bases). The CDR3 consists of 16 residues. The V and J ends lost 2 bases and 6 bases respectively, with 16 bases between them. CDR1 and CDR2 (germline): SGHDN, FVKESK. CDR3 nucleotide sequence: TGTGCCAGCAGCCAATTCGGCCAGGCGGGGGATGAAAAACTGTTTTTT. Its translation: CASSQFGQAGDEKLFF. Filled out from reference TRBV14 and TRBJ1-4, the complete variable domain reads EAGVTQFPSHSVIEKGQTVTLRCDPISGHDNLYWYRRVMGKEIKFLLHFVKESKQDESGMPNNRFLAERTGGTYSTLKVQPAELEDSGVYFCASSQFGQAGDEKLFFGSGTQLSVL.

The rearrangement uses TRBV5-6 and TRBJ1-2; 8 bases fit TRBD1. Per the germline V gene, CDR1 is SGHDT and CDR2 is YYEEEE. J lost 8 bases, V lost 5 bases, and 14 bases had no gene match. The CDR3 totals 15 residues. The CDR3 is CASSLIGTGVRGYTF. The CDR3 nucleotides are TGTGCCAGCAGTTTAATCGGGACAGGAGTTCGGGGCTACACCTTC.

In this sample, this clone turned up many times. The chain's CDR3 is CASSSTGLGWTGELFF. The CDR3 DNA is TGTGCCAGCAGCTCCACGGGACTAGGCTGGACCGGGGAGCTGTTTTTT. The chain joins TRBV7-9 to TRBJ2-2; 8 bases fit TRBD2. The CDR3 runs to 16 residues. The V gene's germline CDR1 is SEHNR and CDR2 FQNEAQ (reference sequence). The V gene end was trimmed by 4 bases and the J gene end by 5 bases; junction bases not matched to a gene: 9.

V gene TRBV6-5 combines with J gene TRBJ1-5; D call uncertain. CDR1 and CDR2 (germline): MNHEY, SVGAGI. V was trimmed by 0 bases and J by 2 bases, leaving 8 bases between them. This CDR3 comprises 15 residues. The CDR3 DNA is TGTGCCAGCAGTTACTCGAGCCCCGGCAATCAGCCCCAGCATTTT. This codes for CASSYSSPGNQPQHF.

The chain has TRBV28 and TRBJ1-4, with a possible D match to TRBD1 (5 bases). In germline, CDR1 is MDHEN, CDR2 SYDVKM. This CDR3 is 12 amino acids long. The ends were cut back, 8 bases at V and 8 bases at J, with 12 bases in the middle. The chain's CDR3 is CASGDSNEKLFF. As DNA, the CDR3 is TGTGCCAGCGGCGACAGTAACGAAAAACTGTTTTTT.

The chain is built from TRBV6-1 and TRBJ2-3, with 7 bases identical to TRBD2. With V trimmed by 3 bases and J by 2 bases, 5 bases remained unmatched. The CDR3 sequence is 15 residues long. Germline lookup yields CDR1 MNHNS and CDR2 SASEGT. The CDR3 loop reads CASSDRAGITDTQYF. The CDR3 DNA is TGTGCCAGCAGTGACCGAGCGGGAATCACAGATACGCAGTATTTT.

The chain recombines TRBV28 with TRBJ1-4, with TRBD1 as a possible D gene (5 bases). CDR1 and CDR2 from the germline V gene are MDHEN and SYDVKM. The V gene lost 3 bases and the J gene lost 7 bases, with 15 bases spanning the gap. The CDR3 consists of 15 residues. The chain's CDR3 is CASSLAGGGGEKLFF. In DNA form, the CDR3 reads TGTGCCAGCAGTTTGGCTGGGGGGGGAGGTGAAAAACTGTTTTTT.

The chain recombines TRBV3-1 (or the pseudogene TRBV3-2) with TRBJ2-5; D uncertain. From germline, CDR1 is LGHDT and CDR2 YNNKEL (reference sequence). There are 12 residues in the CDR3. Trimming pared 9 bases from V and 2 bases from J, leaving 10 bases between. This chain's CDR3 is CARAVMQETQYF. CDR3 sequence (DNA): TGTGCCAGGGCCGTTATGCAAGAGACCCAGTACTTC.